This T cell receptor beta chain was obtained from a study of cytomegalovirus exposure and HLA in healthy donors. Study conclusions and caveats: Presence/absence analyses treated sequencing depth as roughly uniform across donors.

Comments on this clone: Its antigen is unidentified.

The CDR3 consists of 13 residues. Germline-derived CDR1 and CDR2 are MGHDK and SYGVNS. The V and J ends lost 1 base and 11 bases respectively, with 14 bases between them. Both 60 Vbeta primers and 13 Jbeta primers went into the PCR. The protocol was immunoSEQ multiplex PCR, while the TCRdb copy is restricted to in-frame clones and leaves out a portion. The table shows more than 110,000 clones, with more than 75% occurring only once. V usage is TRBV25-1 and J usage is TRBJ1-1; D may be TRBD1 (6 bases). The specimen was PBMCs. The receptor was isolated from a female donor in good health and CMV-seronegative. CDR3 bases: TGTGCCAGCAGTGAATGGGACACCATGGGCGCTTTCTTT. It translates to CASSEWDTMGAFF. Based on the CDR3 plus reference TRBV25-1 and TRBJ1-1, the full variable domain is EADIYQTPRYLVIGTGKKITLECSQTMGHDKMYWYQQDPGMELHLIHYSYGVNSTEKGDLSSESTVSRIRTEHFPLTLESARPSHTSQYLCASSEWDTMGAFFGQGTRLTVV.